Listed here are 19 T cell receptor beta chains from one sample, sequenced in a study of shared clonotypes between healthy human individuals. The table came from immunoSEQ multiplex PCR; TCRdb's copy has only in-frame clones and leaves some out. In the table there are 800,000 to 1,200,000 clones, around 78% of which are singletons. The specimen was memory CD4+ T cells from PBMCs. The subset here: CD45RA-negative fraction. These receptors originate from a man aged 18 to 30 in good health. Some clones in this sample may be carry-over from other donors' samples.

This chain joins TRBV27 and TRBJ2-1; 11 bases are shared with TRBD2. The CDR3 is 16 residues long. The V gene's germline CDR1 is MNHEY and CDR2 SMNVEV (reference sequence). The J segment lost 4 bases and the V segment lost 5 bases, leaving 7 bases of the junction unmatched. The DNA for the CDR3 is TGTGCCAGCAGTCCTTACACTAGCGGGAGTTACAATGAGCAGTTCTTC. This codes for CASSPYTSGSYNEQFF.

V gene TRBV27 combines with J gene TRBJ2-5, with unresolved D. V gave up 5 bases and J gave up 4 bases, with 8 bases separating them. The CDR3 has 12 amino acids. The germline V gene encodes CDR1 MNHEY and CDR2 SMNVEV (reference sequence). CDR3 DNA sequence: TGTGCCAGCAGTAGATGGGGAGAGACCCAGTACTTC. Encoded protein: CASSRWGETQYF.

The chain employs TRBV28 and TRBJ1-4; 8 positions agree with TRBD1. This CDR3 spans 14 amino acids. Germline values: CDR1 MDHEN, CDR2 SYDVKM. V lost 6 bases and J lost 8; bases outside the gene matches: 8. CDR3 loop: CASRPTGAGEKLFF. CDR3 sequence (DNA): TGTGCCAGCAGACCGACAGGGGCAGGGGAAAAACTGTTTTTT.

V gene TRBV7-6 combines with J gene TRBJ2-7; D is uncertain. The V end was cut by 5 bases, the J end by 4 bases, with 9 bases between. CDR3 length: 12 residues. Germline V CDR1 and CDR2: SGHVS, FNYEAQ. The CDR3 protein is CASSRGRYEQYF. The DNA of the CDR3 is TGTGCCAGCAGCCGAGGACGGTACGAGCAGTACTTC. The full variable domain, its missing parts supplied by reference TRBV7-6 and TRBJ2-7, is GAGVSQSPRYKVTKRGQDVALRCDPISGHVSLYWYRQALGQGPEFLTYFNYEAQQDKSGLPNDRFSAERPEGSISTLTIQRTEQRDSAMYRCASSRGRYEQYFGPGTRLTVT.

V is TRBV15 and J is TRBJ2-2; D is ambiguous. Per germline, CDR1 LNHNV and CDR2 YYDKDF (reference sequence). The V and J ends lost 0 bases and 6 bases respectively, with 8 bases between them. This CDR3 is built from 14 residues. The CDR3 spells CATSRDVVAGELFF. CDR3 nucleotide sequence: TGTGCCACCAGCAGAGATGTAGTGGCCGGGGAGCTGTTTTTT.

The rearrangement links TRBV7-8 to TRBJ1-5; a weak D match, TRBD1 (6 bases). Germline V gives CDR1 SGHVS, CDR2 FQNEAQ. V lost 1 base and J lost 5, with 21 bases in between. This CDR3 contains 18 residues. CDR3 region: CASSLGRLGQGLYQPQHF. In DNA form, the CDR3 reads TGTGCCAGCAGCTTAGGGCGCTTGGGGCAGGGGCTTTATCAGCCCCAGCATTTT.

This clone was recorded once. This chain uses TRBV14 with TRBJ2-5; 10 nucleotides match TRBD1. V gave up 4 bases and J gave up 6 bases; unmatched junction bases: 8. CDR1 and CDR2 (germline): SGHDN, FVKESK. CDR3 size: 15 residues. The CDR3 reads CASSRGTGVIQTQYF. Written as DNA, the CDR3 is TGTGCCAGCAGCCGCGGGACAGGGGTAATCCAGACCCAGTACTTC.

The chain links TRBV30 to TRBJ1-1; no reliable D call. Trimming took off 5 bases at V and 4 bases at J, with 11 bases between the two ends. Germline CDR1 reads GTSNPN; CDR2 reads SVGIG (reference sequence). The CDR3 is 12 amino acids. The DNA for the CDR3 is TGTGCCTGGGGGTCATTCGGCACTGAAGCTTTCTTT. It is translated as CAWGSFGTEAFF.

This chain uses TRBV28 with TRBJ1-2; no clear D gene. CDR1 is MDHEN and CDR2 is SYDVKM in the germline V gene. The CDR3 consists of 13 residues. The V end was cut by 2 bases, the J end by 5 bases, with 9 bases between. The CDR3 sequence: CASSLRVLYGYTF. CDR3 sequence (DNA): TGTGCCAGCAGTTTAAGAGTCCTATATGGCTACACCTTC.

V and J are TRBV19 and TRBJ2-6, with 9 positions matching TRBD1. V lost 6 bases to trimming and J lost 0 bases; unmatched junction nucleotides: 6. This CDR3 comprises 17 residues. Per germline, CDR1 LNHDA and CDR2 SQIVND (reference sequence). This CDR3 reads CASSSGQGSSGANVLTF. CDR3 coding DNA: TGTGCCAGTAGCAGTGGACAGGGGTCCTCTGGGGCCAACGTCCTGACTTTC.

Of note for this clone: Other DNA variants within this sample encode the same CDR3. V usage is TRBV7-2 and J usage is TRBJ2-3; D is unclear. The germline V gene encodes CDR1 SGHTA and CDR2 FQGNSA. The CDR3 consists of 11 residues. The ends were cut back, 5 bases at V and 6 bases at J, with 6 bases in the middle. The CDR3 sequence: CASSLSDTQYF. CDR3 in DNA: TGTGCCAGCAGCCTATCGGATACGCAGTATTTT.

The rearrangement links TRBV28 to TRBJ2-5, with D possibly being TRBD2 (6 bases). Germline V gives CDR1 MDHEN, CDR2 SYDVKM. Trimming took 6 bases from V and 5 from J, leaving 13 bases between them. This CDR3 comprises 13 residues. CDR3 protein: CASSPGGVETQYF. The CDR3 DNA is TGTGCCAGCAGCCCCGGGGGAGTGGAGACCCAGTACTTC.

V and J are TRBV19 and TRBJ2-4; 7 positions agree with TRBD1. Losses at the gene ends were 7 bases for V and 3 bases for J; bases not matched to a gene: 6. The CDR3 contains 14 residues. Per germline, CDR1 LNHDA and CDR2 SQIVND (reference sequence). Here the CDR3 reads CASTLGDSKNIQYF. The CDR3 bases are TGTGCCAGTACCCTTGGGGACAGCAAAAACATTCAGTACTTC.

The chain employs TRBV18 and TRBJ1-2; D not resolved. There are 12 residues in the CDR3. CDR1 and CDR2 (germline): KGHSH, LQKENI. V lost 2 bases to trimming and J lost 8 bases, with 9 bases between them. CDR3 amino acids: CASSPNFQGYTF. The CDR3 coding sequence is TGTGCCAGCTCACCAAATTTTCAGGGCTACACCTTC.

This clone has a handful of counts. This chain links TRBV14 with TRBJ2-1; the D gene is possibly TRBD2 (5 bases). Germline-derived CDR1 and CDR2 are SGHDN and FVKESK. Trimming removed 4 bases at V and 1 base at J, with 14 bases between. CDR3 length equals 16 residues. In DNA, the CDR3 is TGTGCCAGCAGCCCCCCCAGGCGGGTATCCTACAATGAGCAGTTCTTC. Translated, it gives CASSPPRRVSYNEQFF.

The chain carries TRBV28 and TRBJ1-1; D might be TRBD1 (6 bases). Trimming stripped 1 base from V and 3 bases from J, with 12 bases between. The CDR3 length is 15 residues. CDR1 is MDHEN and CDR2 is SYDVKM in the germline V gene. CDR3 sequence: CASSLFGGADTEAFF. CDR3 nucleotide sequence: TGTGCCAGCAGTTTATTTGGGGGCGCGGACACTGAAGCTTTCTTT.

The V gene is TRBV11-2, the J gene TRBJ2-1, with 10 bases fitting TRBD2. Unmatched junction bases numbered 3, after V lost 1 base and J lost 6 bases. This CDR3 is built from 15 residues. Germline V lookup: CDR1 SGHAT, CDR2 FQNNGV. Here the CDR3 DNA reads TGTGCCAGCAGCTTAGGCAGGACTAGCGGCAATGAGCAGTTCTTC. Protein sequence: CASSLGRTSGNEQFF.

The rearrangement uses TRBV2 and TRBJ2-2; 7 positions agree with TRBD2. CDR1 is SNHLY, CDR2 FYNNEI, per germline. The CDR3 covers 15 residues. Losses at the gene ends were 6 bases for V and 0 bases for J; bases not matched to a gene: 4. The CDR3: CASRIAGSNTGELFF. CDR3 in DNA: TGTGCCAGCAGAATAGCGGGCTCGAACACCGGGGAGCTGTTTTTT.

V gene TRBV6-5 combines with J gene TRBJ2-1, with D possibly TRBD1 on 6 matching bases. V lost 6 bases to trimming and J lost 3 bases, with 9 bases between them. There are 13 residues in the CDR3. Germline values: CDR1 MNHEY, CDR2 SVGAGI. The DNA for the CDR3 is TGTGCCAGCAGACTGGACAGCTACAATGAGCAGTTCTTC. This codes for CASRLDSYNEQFF.